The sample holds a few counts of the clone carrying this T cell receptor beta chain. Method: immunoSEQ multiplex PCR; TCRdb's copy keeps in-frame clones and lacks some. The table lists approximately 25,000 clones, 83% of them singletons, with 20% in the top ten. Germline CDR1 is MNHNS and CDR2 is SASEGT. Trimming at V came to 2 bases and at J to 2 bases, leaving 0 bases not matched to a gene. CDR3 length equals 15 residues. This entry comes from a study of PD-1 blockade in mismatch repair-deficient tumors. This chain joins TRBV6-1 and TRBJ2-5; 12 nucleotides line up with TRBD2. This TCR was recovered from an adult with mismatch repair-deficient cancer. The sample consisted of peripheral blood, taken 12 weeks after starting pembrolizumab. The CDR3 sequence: CASSELAGGQETQYF. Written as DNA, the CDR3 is TGTGCCAGCAGTGAACTAGCGGGAGGGCAAGAGACCCAGTACTTC.